This TCR beta chain was sequenced for a study of T-cell memory formation after mild COVID-19. MiXCR, applied by TCRdb to the 5' RACE reads, yields one record per CDR3 protein. The data contain around 160,000 distinct CDR3 sequences, more than 9% of them singletons. The sample holds many counts of this clonotype. The CDR3 is 12 amino acids. V was pared by 2 bases and J by 2 bases, with 3 bases between. Germline CDR1 and CDR2: MNHEY and SVGEGT. The chain carries TRBV6-2 or TRBV6-3 and TRBJ2-5; D call uncertain. This receptor was taken from a man younger than 35 who had mild COVID-19 (a few samples of this study predate the infection). Cell type and time point are not known. The material sequenced was PBMCs or a T cell subset sorted from them (not recorded which). The CDR3 spells CASSYPQETQYF. For the CDR3, the DNA is TGTGCCAGCAGTTACCCTCAAGAGACCCAGTACTTC.